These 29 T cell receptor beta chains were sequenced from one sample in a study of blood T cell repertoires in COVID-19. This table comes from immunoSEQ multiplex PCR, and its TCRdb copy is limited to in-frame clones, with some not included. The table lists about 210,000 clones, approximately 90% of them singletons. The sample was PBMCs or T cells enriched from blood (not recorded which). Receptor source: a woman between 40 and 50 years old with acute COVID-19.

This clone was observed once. The CDR3 bases are TGCGCCAGCAGCCAAGTTGGCAGGGGACAGGGTAACACCGGGGAGCTGTTTTTT. Protein product: CASSQVGRGQGNTGELFF. This chain joins TRBV4-3 and TRBJ2-2; 9 bases line up with TRBD1. The ends lost 1 base at V and 2 bases at J; junction bases unmatched: 8. CDR1 and CDR2 (germline): LGHNA, YSLEER. This CDR3 is built from 18 residues.

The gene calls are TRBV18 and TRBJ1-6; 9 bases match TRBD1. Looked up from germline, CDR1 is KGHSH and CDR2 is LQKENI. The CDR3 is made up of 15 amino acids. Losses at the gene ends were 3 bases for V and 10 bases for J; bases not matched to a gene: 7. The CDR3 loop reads CASSPGTGQESPLHF. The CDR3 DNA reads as TGTGCCAGCTCACCCGGGACAGGGCAGGAGTCACCCCTCCACTTT. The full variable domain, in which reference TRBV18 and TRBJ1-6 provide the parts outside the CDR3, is NAGVMQNPRHLVRRRGQEARLRCSPMKGHSHVYWYRQLPEEGLKFMVYLQKENIIDESGMPKERFSAEFPKEGPSILRIQQVVRGDSAAYFCASSPGTGQESPLHFGNGTRLTVT.

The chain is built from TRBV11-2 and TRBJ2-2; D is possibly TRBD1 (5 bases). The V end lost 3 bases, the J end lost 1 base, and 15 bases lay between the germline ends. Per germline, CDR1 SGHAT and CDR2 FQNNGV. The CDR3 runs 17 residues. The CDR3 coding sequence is TGTGCCAGCAGCTTTTATAGGGCAGGGATGAACACCGGGGAGCTGTTTTTT. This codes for CASSFYRAGMNTGELFF. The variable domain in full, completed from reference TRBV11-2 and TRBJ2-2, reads EAGVAQSPRYKIIEKRQSVAFWCNPISGHATLYWYQQILGQGPKLLIQFQNNGVVDDSQLPKDRFSAERLKGVDSTLKIQPAKLEDSAVYLCASSFYRAGMNTGELFFGEGSRLTVL.

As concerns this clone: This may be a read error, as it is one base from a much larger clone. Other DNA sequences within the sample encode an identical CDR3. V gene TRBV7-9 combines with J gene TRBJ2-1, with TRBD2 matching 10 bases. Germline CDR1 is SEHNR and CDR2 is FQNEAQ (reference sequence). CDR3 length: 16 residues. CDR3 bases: TGTGCCAGCAGCTCCTCTAGCGGGGGCCGCTACAATGAGCAATTCTTC. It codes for CASSSSSGGRYNEQFF.

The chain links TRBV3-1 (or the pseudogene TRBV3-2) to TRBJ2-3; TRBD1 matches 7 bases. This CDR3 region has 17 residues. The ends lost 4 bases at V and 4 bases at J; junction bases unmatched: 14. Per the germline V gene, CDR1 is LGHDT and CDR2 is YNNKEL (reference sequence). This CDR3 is CASSPRDSYFRPDTQYF. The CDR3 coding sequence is TGTGCCAGCAGCCCAAGGGACAGCTATTTCCGACCAGATACGCAGTATTTT.

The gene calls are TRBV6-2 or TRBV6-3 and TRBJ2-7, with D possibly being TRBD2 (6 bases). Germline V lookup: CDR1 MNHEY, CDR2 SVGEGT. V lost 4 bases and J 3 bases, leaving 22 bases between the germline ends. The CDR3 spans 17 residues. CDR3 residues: CASSSNSRGLRNYEQYF. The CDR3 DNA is TGTGCCAGCAGTTCAAACTCGCGGGGTCTAAGAAACTACGAGCAGTACTTC.

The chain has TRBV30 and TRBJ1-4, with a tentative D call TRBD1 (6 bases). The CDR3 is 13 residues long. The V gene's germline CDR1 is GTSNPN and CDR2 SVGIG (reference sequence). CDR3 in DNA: TGTGCTGGCTCAGGGGCAACTAATGAAAAACTGTTTTTT. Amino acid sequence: CAGSGATNEKLFF.

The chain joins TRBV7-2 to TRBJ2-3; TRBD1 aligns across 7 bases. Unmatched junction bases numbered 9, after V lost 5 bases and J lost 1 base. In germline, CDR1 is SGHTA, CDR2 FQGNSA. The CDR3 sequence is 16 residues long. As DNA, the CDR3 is TGTGCCAGCAGCAAACAGGGGACCCTCGGCACAGATACGCAGTATTTT. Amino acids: CASSKQGTLGTDTQYF.

The CDR3 DNA is TGTGCCTGGGGGACAGGGGGGGCAAATCAGCCCCAGCATTTT. Amino acid sequence: CAWGTGGANQPQHF. The gene calls are TRBV30 and TRBJ1-5, with 11 bases identical to TRBD1. Germline V CDR1 and CDR2: GTSNPN, SVGIG (reference sequence). V was clipped by 5 bases and J by 4 bases; unmatched bases: 4. The CDR3 extends over 14 amino acids.

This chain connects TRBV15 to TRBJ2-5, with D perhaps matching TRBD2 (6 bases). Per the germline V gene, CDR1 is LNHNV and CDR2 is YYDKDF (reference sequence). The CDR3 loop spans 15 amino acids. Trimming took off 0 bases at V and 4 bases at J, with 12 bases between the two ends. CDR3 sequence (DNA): TGTGCCACCAGCAGAGATCGTGGAGGGCCAGAGACCCAGTACTTC. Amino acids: CATSRDRGGPETQYF.

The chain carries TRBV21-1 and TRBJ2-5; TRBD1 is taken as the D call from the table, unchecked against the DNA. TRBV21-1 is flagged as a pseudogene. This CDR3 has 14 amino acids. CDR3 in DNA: TGTGCCAGCAGCAACAGGGGGAAATGGGAGACCCAGTACTTC. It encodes CASSNRGKWETQYF.

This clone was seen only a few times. The CDR3 sequence is CASSEVRQVNTEAFF. The CDR3 region has the DNA TGTGCCAGCAGTGAGGTTAGGCAGGTGAACACTGAAGCTTTCTTT. The J gene is TRBJ1-1, the V gene TRBV2; D gene uncertain. The V and J ends lost 3 bases and 0 bases respectively, with 11 bases between them. Germline assignment: CDR1 SNHLY and CDR2 FYNNEI. The CDR3 length is 15 residues.

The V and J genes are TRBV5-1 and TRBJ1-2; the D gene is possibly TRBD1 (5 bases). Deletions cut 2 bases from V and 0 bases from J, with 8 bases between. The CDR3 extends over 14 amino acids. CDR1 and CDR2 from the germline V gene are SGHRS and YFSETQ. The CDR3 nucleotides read TGCGCCAGCAGCTTTCAGGGCACTAACTATGGCTACACCTTC. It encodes CASSFQGTNYGYTF.

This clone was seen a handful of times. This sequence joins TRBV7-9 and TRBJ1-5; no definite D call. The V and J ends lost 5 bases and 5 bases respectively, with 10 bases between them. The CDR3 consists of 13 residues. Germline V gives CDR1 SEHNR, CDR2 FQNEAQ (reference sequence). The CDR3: CASSPRRDQPQHF. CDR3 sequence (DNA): TGTGCCAGCAGCCCCCGAAGAGATCAGCCCCAGCATTTT.

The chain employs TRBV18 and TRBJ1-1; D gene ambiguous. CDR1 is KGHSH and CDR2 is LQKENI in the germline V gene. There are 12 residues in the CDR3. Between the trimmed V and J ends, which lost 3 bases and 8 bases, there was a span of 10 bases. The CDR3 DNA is TGTGCCAGCTCACCCGGACTGCCGGAAGCTTTCTTT. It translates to CASSPGLPEAFF.

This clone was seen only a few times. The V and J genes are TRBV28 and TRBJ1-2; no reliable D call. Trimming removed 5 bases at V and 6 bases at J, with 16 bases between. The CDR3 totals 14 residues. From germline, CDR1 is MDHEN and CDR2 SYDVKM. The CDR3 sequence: CASSPRGRNDGYTF. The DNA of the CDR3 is TGTGCCAGCAGTCCTCGAGGTCGCAATGATGGCTACACCTTC.

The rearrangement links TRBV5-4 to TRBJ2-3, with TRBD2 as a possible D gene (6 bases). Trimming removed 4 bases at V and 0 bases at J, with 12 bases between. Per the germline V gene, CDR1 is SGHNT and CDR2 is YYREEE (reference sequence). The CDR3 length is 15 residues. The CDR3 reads CASSLPSVSTDTQYF. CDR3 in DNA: TGTGCCAGCAGCCTACCTAGCGTGAGCACAGATACGCAGTATTTT.

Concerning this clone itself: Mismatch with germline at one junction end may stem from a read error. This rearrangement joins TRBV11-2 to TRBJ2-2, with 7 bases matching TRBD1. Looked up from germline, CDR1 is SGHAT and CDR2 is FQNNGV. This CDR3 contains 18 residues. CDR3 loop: CASTLNPIQGERTGELFF. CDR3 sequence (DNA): TGTGCCAGCACCTTAAACCCAATCCAGGGGGAGCGGACCGGGGAGCTGTTTTTT.

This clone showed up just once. CDR3 sequence reads: CASSRDRGWYGYTF. For the CDR3, the DNA is TGTGCCAGCAGCCGGGACAGGGGTTGGTATGGCTACACCTTC. The V call is TRBV5-4, the J call TRBJ1-2, with TRBD1 matching 10 bases. Trimming at V came to 4 bases and at J to 5 bases, leaving 5 bases not matched to a gene. The CDR3 extends over 14 amino acids. Germline V gene data show CDR1 as SGHNT and CDR2 as YYREEE (reference sequence).

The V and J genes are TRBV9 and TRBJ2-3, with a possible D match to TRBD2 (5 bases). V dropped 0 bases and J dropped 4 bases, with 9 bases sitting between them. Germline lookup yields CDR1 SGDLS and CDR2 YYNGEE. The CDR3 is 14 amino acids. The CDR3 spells CASSVATSSDTQYF. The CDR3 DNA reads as TGTGCCAGCAGCGTAGCTACTAGTTCAGATACGCAGTATTTT.

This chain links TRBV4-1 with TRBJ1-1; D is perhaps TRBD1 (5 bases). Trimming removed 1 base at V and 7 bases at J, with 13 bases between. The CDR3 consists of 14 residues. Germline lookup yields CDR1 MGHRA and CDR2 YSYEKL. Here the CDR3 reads CASSQVTGQGEAFF. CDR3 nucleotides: TGCGCCAGCAGCCAAGTGACCGGGCAGGGTGAAGCTTTCTTT.

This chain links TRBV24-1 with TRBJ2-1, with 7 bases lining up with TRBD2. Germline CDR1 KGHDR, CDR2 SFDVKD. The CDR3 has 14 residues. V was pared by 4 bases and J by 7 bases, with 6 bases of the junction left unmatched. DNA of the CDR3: TGTGCCACCAGTGACCCAGACGGGAGGAATGAGCAGTTCTTC. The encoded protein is CATSDPDGRNEQFF.

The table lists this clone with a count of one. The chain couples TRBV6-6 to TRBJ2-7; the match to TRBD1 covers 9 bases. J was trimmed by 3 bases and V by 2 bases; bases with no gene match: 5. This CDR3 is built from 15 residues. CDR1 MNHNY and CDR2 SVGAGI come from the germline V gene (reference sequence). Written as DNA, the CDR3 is TGTGCCAGCAGTTACGACAGGGGGTCTAACTACGAGCAGTACGTC. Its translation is CASSYDRGSNYEQYV.

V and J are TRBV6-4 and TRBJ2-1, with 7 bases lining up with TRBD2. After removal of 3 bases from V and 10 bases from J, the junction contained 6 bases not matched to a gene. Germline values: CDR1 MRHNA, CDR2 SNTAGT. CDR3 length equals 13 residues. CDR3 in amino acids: CASSETGTTEQFF. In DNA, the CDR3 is TGTGCCAGCAGTGAGACCGGGACTACAGAGCAGTTCTTC.

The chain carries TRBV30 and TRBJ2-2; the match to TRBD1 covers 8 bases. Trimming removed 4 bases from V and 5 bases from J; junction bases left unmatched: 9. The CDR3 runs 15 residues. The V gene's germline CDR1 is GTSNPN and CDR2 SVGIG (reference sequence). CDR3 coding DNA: TGTGCCTGGAAGAGACAGGGGATTTTGACCGGGGAGCTGTTTTTT. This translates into CAWKRQGILTGELFF.

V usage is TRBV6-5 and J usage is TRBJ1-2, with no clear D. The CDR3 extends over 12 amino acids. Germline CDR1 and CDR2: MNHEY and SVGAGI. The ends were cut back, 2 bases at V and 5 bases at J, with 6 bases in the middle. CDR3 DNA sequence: TGTGCCAGCAGTTACGCGGGTTATGGCTACACCTTC. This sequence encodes CASSYAGYGYTF.

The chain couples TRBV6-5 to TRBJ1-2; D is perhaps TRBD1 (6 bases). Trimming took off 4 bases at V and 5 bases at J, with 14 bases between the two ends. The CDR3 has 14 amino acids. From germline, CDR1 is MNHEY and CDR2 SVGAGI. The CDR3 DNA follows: TGTGCCAGCAGTTCGGCGGGGGGCGGATATGGCTACACCTTC. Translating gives CASSSAGGGYGYTF.

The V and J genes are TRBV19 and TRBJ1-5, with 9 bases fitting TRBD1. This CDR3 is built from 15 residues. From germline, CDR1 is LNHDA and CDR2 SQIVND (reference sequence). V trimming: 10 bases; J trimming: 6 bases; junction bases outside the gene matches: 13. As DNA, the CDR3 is TGTGCCACCGTAGAAGGACAGGGGATTAGTCAGCCCCAGCATTTT. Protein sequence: CATVEGQGISQPQHF.

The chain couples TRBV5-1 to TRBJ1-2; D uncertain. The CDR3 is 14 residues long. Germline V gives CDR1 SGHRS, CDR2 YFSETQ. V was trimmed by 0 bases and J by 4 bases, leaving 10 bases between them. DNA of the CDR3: TGCGCCAGCAGCTTGGAAGAGGGTGGCTATGGCTACACCTTC. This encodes CASSLEEGGYGYTF.